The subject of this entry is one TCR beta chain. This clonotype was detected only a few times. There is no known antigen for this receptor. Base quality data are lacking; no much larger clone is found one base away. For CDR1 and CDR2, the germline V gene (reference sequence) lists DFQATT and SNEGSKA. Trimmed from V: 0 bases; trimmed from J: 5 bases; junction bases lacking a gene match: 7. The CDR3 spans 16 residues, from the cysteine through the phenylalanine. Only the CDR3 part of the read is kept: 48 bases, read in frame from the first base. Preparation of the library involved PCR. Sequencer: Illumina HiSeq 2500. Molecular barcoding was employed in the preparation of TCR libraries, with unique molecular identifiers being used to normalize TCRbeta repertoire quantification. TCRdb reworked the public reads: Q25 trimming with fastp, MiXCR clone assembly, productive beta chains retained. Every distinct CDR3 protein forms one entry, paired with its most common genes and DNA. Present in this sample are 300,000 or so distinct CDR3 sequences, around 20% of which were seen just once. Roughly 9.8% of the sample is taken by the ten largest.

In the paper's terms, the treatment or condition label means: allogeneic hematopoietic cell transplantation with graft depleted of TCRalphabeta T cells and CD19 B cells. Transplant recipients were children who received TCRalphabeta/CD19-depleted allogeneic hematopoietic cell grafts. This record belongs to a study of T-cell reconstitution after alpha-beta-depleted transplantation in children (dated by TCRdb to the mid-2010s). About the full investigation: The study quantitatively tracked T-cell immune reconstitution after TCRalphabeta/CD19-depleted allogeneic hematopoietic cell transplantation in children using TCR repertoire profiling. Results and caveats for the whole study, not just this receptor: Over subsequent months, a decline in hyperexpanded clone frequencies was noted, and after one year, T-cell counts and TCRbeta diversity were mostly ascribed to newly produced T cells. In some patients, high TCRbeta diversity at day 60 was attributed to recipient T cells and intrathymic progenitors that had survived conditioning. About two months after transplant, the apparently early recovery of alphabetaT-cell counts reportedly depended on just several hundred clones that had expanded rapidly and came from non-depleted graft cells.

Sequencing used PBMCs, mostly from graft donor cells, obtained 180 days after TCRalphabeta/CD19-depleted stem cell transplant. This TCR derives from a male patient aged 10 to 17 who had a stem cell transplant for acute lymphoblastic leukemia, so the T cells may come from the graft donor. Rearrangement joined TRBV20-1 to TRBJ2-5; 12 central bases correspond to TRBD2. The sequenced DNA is TGCAGTGCTAGAGAATCTAGCGGGAGGGCATGGGAGACCCAGTACTTC. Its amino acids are CSARESSGRAWETQYF.